The 25 T cell receptor beta chains below all came from one sample that was sequenced in a study of shared clonotypes between healthy human individuals. Sequenced by immunoSEQ multiplex PCR; TCRdb stores in-frame clones only, minus some. The table records 490,000 or so clones, around 80% of them present only once. The sample taken for sequencing was PBMCs. Every receptor here comes from a woman aged 40 to 49 in good health. Some clones in this sample may be carry-over from other donors' samples.

This clone was recorded a few times. The rearrangement joins TRBV10-3 to TRBJ2-2; 10 bases map to TRBD1. Losses at the gene ends were 9 bases for V and 3 bases for J; bases not matched to a gene: 4. The germline CDR1 and CDR2 sequences are ENHRY and SYGVKD. CDR3 length: 14 residues. CDR3 protein: CAIRQGADTGELFF. CDR3 coding DNA: TGTGCCATTAGACAGGGGGCTGACACCGGGGAGCTGTTTTTT.

Note on this clone: A far larger clone is off by one base, so a read error is likely. The gene calls are TRBV7-9 and TRBJ2-1; D is uncertain. CDR1 is SEHNR and CDR2 is FQNEAQ in the germline V gene (reference sequence). V shed 1 base and J shed 5 bases, with 12 bases lying between them. The CDR3 sequence is 15 residues long. This CDR3 is CASSLVPEAHNEQFF. DNA for the CDR3: TGTGCCAGCAGCTTAGTTCCAGAGGCCCACAATGAGCAGTTCTTC. Full variable domain (outside the CDR3, taken from reference TRBV7-9 and TRBJ2-1): DTGVSQNPRHKITKRGQNVTFRCDPISEHNRLYWYRQTLGQGPEFLTYFQNEAQLEKSRLLSDRFSAERPKGSFSTLEIQRTEQGDSAMYLCASSLVPEAHNEQFFGPGTRLTVL.

V gene TRBV30 combines with J gene TRBJ1-6; TRBD1 matches at 8 bases. Germline trimming cut 4 bases from V and 9 bases from J; bases unmatched to any gene: 11. CDR3 length: 15 residues. Germline CDR1 and CDR2: GTSNPN and SVGIG (reference sequence). The CDR3 sequence: CAWNRGQGASSPLHF. The CDR3 DNA follows: TGTGCCTGGAATAGAGGTCAGGGGGCATCTTCACCCCTCCACTTT.

The chain recombines TRBV5-6 with TRBJ1-2; perhaps TRBD1 as D (6 bases). Germline-derived CDR1 and CDR2 are SGHDT and YYEEEE. V was pared by 4 bases and J by 3 bases, with 22 bases between. The CDR3 has 17 amino acids. CDR3 coding DNA: TGTGCCAGCAGCCTCCCCTTGTTCCGACAGGACTACTATGGCTACACCTTC. Its protein is CASSLPLFRQDYYGYTF.

The genes are TRBV28 and TRBJ2-7, with D maybe TRBD1 (5 bases). The V and J ends lost 2 bases and 5 bases respectively, with 16 bases between them. From germline, CDR1 is MDHEN and CDR2 SYDVKM. The CDR3 has 15 residues. The CDR3 sequence is CASSLPNRNTHEQYF. The CDR3 nucleotides read TGTGCCAGCAGTTTACCCAACAGGAACACCCACGAGCAGTACTTC.

The J gene is TRBJ2-3, the V gene TRBV29-1; 12 nucleotides line up with TRBD2. CDR3 length: 19 residues. Unmatched junction bases numbered 11, after V lost 1 base and J lost 0 bases. Germline CDR1 is SQVTM and CDR2 is ANQGSEA. CDR3: CSVEARLAGAPLSTDTQYF. As DNA, the CDR3 is TGCAGCGTTGAAGCTAGACTAGCGGGAGCGCCATTGAGCACAGATACGCAGTATTTT.

As regards this clone: A single base separates this from a much larger clone, so it may be a read error. Other DNA variants within this sample encode the same CDR3. V usage is TRBV7-2 and J usage is TRBJ2-7; D uncertain. Trimming took 4 bases from V and 2 from J, leaving 3 bases between them. The germline V gene encodes CDR1 SGHTA and CDR2 FQGNSA. The CDR3 consists of 11 residues. The CDR3 here is CASSSTYEQYF. In DNA form, the CDR3 reads TGTGCCAGCAGCTCCACCTACGAGCAGTACTTC.

The chain couples TRBV28 to TRBJ2-3, with TRBD1 matching over 10 bases. V shed 4 bases, J shed 6 bases, and the junction held 7 bases outside the gene matches. This CDR3 comprises 15 residues. Looked up from germline, CDR1 is MDHEN and CDR2 is SYDVKM. The CDR3 region has the DNA TGTGCCAGCAGTTCGGGGACAGGGGCACGGGATACGCAGTATTTT. It encodes CASSSGTGARDTQYF.

The chain couples TRBV5-4 to TRBJ2-5; either TRBD1 or TRBD2 may supply D (6 bases each). V lost 4 bases to trimming and J lost 5 bases, with 15 bases between them. This CDR3 has 14 residues. CDR1 and CDR2 (germline): SGHNT, YYREEE (reference sequence). CDR3 nucleotide sequence: TGTGCCAGCAGCGATAGTGTCGGGGGCGAGACCCAGTACTTC. Translating it yields CASSDSVGGETQYF.

CDR3: CASSSETSGRSADTQYF. The CDR3, as DNA: TGCGCCAGCAGCTCGGAGACTAGCGGGAGGTCGGCAGATACGCAGTATTTT. The chain recombines TRBV4-1 with TRBJ2-3; the match to TRBD2 covers 13 bases. V lost 5 bases, J lost 4 bases, and 9 bases stayed unmatched. CDR3 length: 17 residues. In germline, CDR1 is MGHRA, CDR2 YSYEKL.

Here the CDR3 DNA reads TGTGCCAGCAGCGCGGCACAGGGGGCTGTGGAGACCCAGTACTTC. Its translation: CASSAAQGAVETQYF. The chain carries TRBV5-4 and TRBJ2-5; 9 bases match TRBD1. CDR1 and CDR2 from the germline V gene are SGHNT and YYREEE (reference sequence). CDR3 size: 15 residues. V lost 4 bases to trimming and J lost 5 bases; unmatched junction nucleotides: 9.

In its sample, this clone was seen once. This rearrangement joins TRBV9 to TRBJ2-1, with 12 bases matching TRBD2. The CDR3 is 15 amino acids. Germline trimming cut 4 bases from V and 7 bases from J; bases unmatched to any gene: 6. Germline CDR1 SGDLS, CDR2 YYNGEE. CDR3 DNA sequence: TGTGCCAGCAGCCCGACTAGCGGGAGTGGAAATGAGCAGTTCTTC. It codes for CASSPTSGSGNEQFF.

The chain joins TRBV6-5 to TRBJ1-1; D is perhaps TRBD1 (5 bases). The V end was cut by 7 bases, the J end by 5 bases, with 20 bases between. The CDR3 covers 15 residues. The germline CDR1 and CDR2 sequences are MNHEY and SVGAGI. The CDR3 DNA reads TGTGCCAGCACTCTCGGCGCAGGGCTGGGGACTGAAGCTTTCTTT. Translated, it gives CASTLGAGLGTEAFF.

J is TRBJ2-5 and V is TRBV6-4, with 10 bases that match TRBD1. In germline, CDR1 is MRHNA, CDR2 SNTAGT. The CDR3 extends over 16 amino acids. V lost 0 bases to trimming and J lost 5 bases; unmatched junction nucleotides: 6. The CDR3 nucleotides read TGTGCCAGCAGTGACTCCCCGGGACAGGGGCGGGAGACCCAGTACTTC. Translating it yields CASSDSPGQGRETQYF.

Regarding this clone: A read error is possible here, since a much larger clone lies one base away. Other nucleotide sequences from this sample produce the same CDR3. The chain carries TRBV5-3 and TRBJ1-5, with TRBD1 matching 10 bases. TRBV5-3 is known as an ORF, though its function is uncertain. This CDR3 is built from 15 residues. This CDR3 reads CARSGTGAKNQPQHF. The DNA for the CDR3 is TGCGCCAGAAGCGGGACAGGGGCAAAAAATCAGCCCCAGCATTTT.

The chain is built from TRBV4-1 and TRBJ2-5, with 7 bases matching TRBD1. Trimming at V came to 4 bases and at J to 3 bases, leaving 8 bases not matched to a gene. Germline CDR1 is MGHRA and CDR2 is YSYEKL. There are 15 residues in the CDR3. The chain's CDR3 is CASSPEETGEETQYF. DNA of the CDR3: TGCGCCAGCAGCCCGGAGGAAACAGGGGAAGAGACCCAGTACTTC.

The chain joins TRBV19 to TRBJ2-1; no clear D gene. Germline CDR1 is LNHDA and CDR2 is SQIVND (reference sequence). The V end was cut by 5 bases, the J end by 4 bases, with 12 bases between. The CDR3 extends over 14 amino acids. The CDR3 is CASSDPRVYNEQFF. As DNA, the CDR3 is TGTGCCAGTAGTGATCCCCGTGTATACAATGAGCAGTTCTTC.

V and J are TRBV2 and TRBJ1-5, with 9 bases identical to TRBD1. This CDR3 region has 19 residues. Germline-derived CDR1 and CDR2 are SNHLY and FYNNEI. With V trimmed by 5 bases and J by 3 bases, 17 bases remained unmatched. CDR3 residues: CASSTNLYRGQLSNQPQHF. For the CDR3, the DNA is TGTGCCAGCAGTACTAACCTATACAGGGGGCAACTCTCCAATCAGCCCCAGCATTTT.

About this clone: The same CDR3 can be traced to other DNA sequences in this sample. J is TRBJ1-2 and V is TRBV30; D is unresolved. The CDR3 runs to 12 residues. Trimming took off 2 bases at V and 5 bases at J, with 9 bases between the two ends. The germline V gene encodes CDR1 GTSNPN and CDR2 SVGIG (reference sequence). CDR3 region: CAWSRRGYGYTF. The CDR3 nucleotides read TGTGCCTGGAGTCGGAGAGGATATGGCTACACCTTC.

The table lists this clone with a count of one. This sample also contains other DNA sequences that code for the same CDR3. The chain employs TRBV18 and TRBJ2-1, with 8 bases aligning to TRBD1. From germline, CDR1 is KGHSH and CDR2 LQKENI. V shed 3 bases, J shed 3 bases, and the junction held 4 bases outside the gene matches. CDR3 length equals 15 residues. The CDR3 protein is CASSPGQGNYNEQFF. The CDR3 region has the DNA TGTGCCAGCTCACCTGGACAGGGAAACTACAATGAGCAGTTCTTC.

V and J are TRBV19 and TRBJ2-3; 11 bases are a match to TRBD1. Germline CDR1 and CDR2: LNHDA and SQIVND (reference sequence). J lost 11 bases, V lost 6 bases, and 22 bases had no gene match. This CDR3 region has 18 residues. CDR3 amino acids: CASRARTGGLAGLWGQYF. CDR3 DNA sequence: TGTGCCAGTAGAGCTAGGACAGGGGGCCTAGCGGGCCTATGGGGGCAGTATTTT.

The CDR3 DNA sequence: TGTGCCAGCAGCTTGGGTGGTAGCGGGATGACCGGGGAGCTGTTTTTT. It is translated as CASSLGGSGMTGELFF. This chain links TRBV11-3 with TRBJ2-2; 8 bases line up with TRBD2. CDR1 and CDR2 from the germline V gene are SGHNT and YENEEA. The CDR3 totals 16 residues. Trimming took 3 bases from V and 5 from J; bases not matched to a gene: 8. Looking up the rest from reference TRBV11-3 and TRBJ2-2 gives the full variable domain: EAGVVQSPRYKIIEKKQPVAFWCNPISGHNTLYWYLQNLGQGPELLIRYENEEAVDDSQLPKDRFSAERLKGVDSTLKIQPAELGDSAVYLCASSLGGSGMTGELFFGEGSRLTVL.

J is TRBJ2-3 and V is TRBV5-6; no reliable D call. Germline V gene sequence: CDR1 SGHDT, CDR2 YYEEEE. The CDR3 consists of 16 residues. Trimming took off 1 base at V and 0 bases at J, with 12 bases between the two ends. The CDR3 is CASSLQQWFSTDTQYF. DNA of the CDR3: TGTGCCAGCAGCTTGCAACAGTGGTTTAGCACAGATACGCAGTATTTT.

This clone is a singleton in its sample. This chain links TRBV18 with TRBJ2-5; perhaps TRBD1 as D (5 bases). From germline, CDR1 is KGHSH and CDR2 LQKENI. V was shortened by 3 bases and J by 2 bases, with 10 bases between the two germline ends. This CDR3 region has 14 residues. CDR3 nucleotides: TGTGCCAGCTCACCCGTGACAGAACAAGAGACCCAGTACTTC. It translates to CASSPVTEQETQYF.

V and J are TRBV9 and TRBJ1-1; perhaps TRBD1 as D (5 bases). Looked up from germline, CDR1 is SGDLS and CDR2 is YYNGEE. The CDR3 loop spans 15 amino acids. Trimming took off 0 bases at V and 1 base at J, with 10 bases between the two ends. The CDR3 DNA follows: TGTGCCAGCAGCGTAGAGGGGTTGGGGAACACTGAAGCTTTCTTT. Translating gives CASSVEGLGNTEAFF.